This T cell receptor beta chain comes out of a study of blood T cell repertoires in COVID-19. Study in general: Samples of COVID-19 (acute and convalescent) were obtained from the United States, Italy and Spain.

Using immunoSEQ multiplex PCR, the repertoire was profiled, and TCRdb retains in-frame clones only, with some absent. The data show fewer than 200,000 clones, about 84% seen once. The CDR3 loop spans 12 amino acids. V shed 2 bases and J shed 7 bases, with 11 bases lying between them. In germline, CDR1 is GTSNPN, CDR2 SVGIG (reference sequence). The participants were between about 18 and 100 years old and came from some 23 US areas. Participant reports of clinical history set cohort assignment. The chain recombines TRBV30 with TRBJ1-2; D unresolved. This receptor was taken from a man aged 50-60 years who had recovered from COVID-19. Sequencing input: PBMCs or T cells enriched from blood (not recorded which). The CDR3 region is CAWSLSSGGYTF. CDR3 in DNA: TGTGCCTGGAGTCTATCCTCGGGTGGCTACACCTTC.